One and the same sample provided the 32 T cell receptor beta chains below, sequenced in a study of shared clonotypes between healthy human individuals. Sequencing used immunoSEQ multiplex PCR; TCRdb keeps in-frame clones, though not all of them. This sample has 90,000 to 150,000 clones; over 65% occur once, and the top ten carry roughly 24%. What was sequenced was memory CD8+ T cells sorted from blood. Regarding subset: CD45RO+ cells pooled with CCR7-negative TemRA cells. These receptors were taken from a woman in her 30s in good health.

This clone was observed once. The chain joins TRBV5-8 to TRBJ2-2; TRBD1 is a possible D gene (5 bases). Looked up from germline, CDR1 is SGHTS and CDR2 is YDEGEE. The CDR3 has 14 residues. The V end was cut by 4 bases, the J end by 2 bases, with 9 bases between. Here the CDR3 reads CASSPGQNTGELFF. The CDR3 DNA follows: TGTGCCAGCAGCCCCGGACAAAACACCGGGGAGCTGTTTTTT.

V and J are TRBV5-1 and TRBJ2-2, with D unclear. The germline V and J ends were trimmed by 0 bases and 5 bases, with 17 bases remaining between them. The germline V gene has CDR1 SGHRS and CDR2 YFSETQ. This CDR3 comprises 17 residues. The CDR3 loop is CASSLEFQPSRTGELFF. CDR3 DNA sequence: TGCGCCAGCAGCTTGGAATTTCAGCCCTCGAGAACCGGGGAGCTGTTTTTT.

The chain is built from TRBV9 and TRBJ1-1; D is undetermined. CDR3 size: 13 residues. Per germline, CDR1 SGDLS and CDR2 YYNGEE. V gave up 5 bases and J gave up 1 base, with 9 bases separating them. CDR3 in DNA: TGTGCCAGCAGGGGTCCCCGGAACACTGAAGCTTTCTTT. This codes for CASRGPRNTEAFF.

This clone came up many times. The rearrangement joins TRBV28 to TRBJ1-5; 10 bases agree with TRBD1. Germline-derived CDR1 and CDR2 are MDHEN and SYDVKM. This CDR3 is 16 amino acids long. V dropped 3 bases and J dropped 4; count of bases not matched to a gene: 6. The CDR3 sequence: CASSFPWDRGNQPQHF. CDR3 nucleotide sequence: TGTGCCAGCAGTTTCCCTTGGGACAGGGGTAATCAGCCCCAGCATTTT.

The J gene is TRBJ2-5, the V gene TRBV28; D perhaps matches TRBD2 (6 bases). The CDR3 sequence is 16 residues long. V lost 5 bases to trimming and J lost 1 base, with 17 bases between them. Germline V CDR1 and CDR2: MDHEN, SYDVKM. The CDR3 spells CASSPTGGGIQETQYF. In DNA form, the CDR3 reads TGTGCCAGCAGTCCCACCGGGGGAGGCATCCAAGAGACCCAGTACTTC. Full variable domain (remainder filled in from reference TRBV28 and TRBJ2-5): DVKVTQSSRYLVKRTGEKVFLECVQDMDHENMFWYRQDPGLGLRLIYFSYDVKMKEKGDIPEGYSVSREKKERFSLILESASTNQTSMYLCASSPTGGGIQETQYFGPGTRLLVL.

The V call is TRBV7-6, the J call TRBJ2-7; D gene uncertain. CDR1 and CDR2 (germline): SGHVS, FNYEAQ. The CDR3 runs to 15 residues. Trimming removed 3 bases from V and 0 bases from J, with 12 bases in between. CDR3 sequence: CASSFWAFPSYEQYF. CDR3 coding DNA: TGTGCCAGCAGCTTTTGGGCCTTTCCCTCCTACGAGCAGTACTTC. The full variable domain, its missing parts supplied by reference TRBV7-6 and TRBJ2-7, is GAGVSQSPRYKVTKRGQDVALRCDPISGHVSLYWYRQALGQGPEFLTYFNYEAQQDKSGLPNDRFSAERPEGSISTLTIQRTEQRDSAMYRCASSFWAFPSYEQYFGPGTRLTVT.

J is TRBJ2-5 and V is TRBV13; 8 positions match TRBD1. The CDR3 is 15 amino acids. V dropped 3 bases and J dropped 1; count of bases not matched to a gene: 4. The V gene's germline CDR1 is PRHDT and CDR2 FYEKMQ (reference sequence). The CDR3 bases are TGTGCCAGCAGCTTGAGACAGGGGCGCCAAGAGACCCAGTACTTC. The encoded protein is CASSLRQGRQETQYF.

V gene TRBV4-1 combines with J gene TRBJ1-5; TRBD1 matches at 7 bases. This CDR3 contains 16 residues. The germline gives CDR1 MGHRA, CDR2 YSYEKL. V lost 2 bases and J lost 0; bases outside the gene matches: 4. Here the CDR3 reads CASSQPRQGSNQPQHF. CDR3 nucleotide sequence: TGCGCCAGCAGCCAACCCCGACAGGGTAGCAATCAGCCCCAGCATTTT.

This clone has a handful of counts. This chain joins TRBV29-1 and TRBJ2-7; TRBD2 matches at 11 bases. V lost 6 bases, J lost 6 bases, and 10 bases stayed unmatched. The CDR3 loop spans 14 amino acids. Germline assignment: CDR1 SQVTM and CDR2 ANQGSEA. In nucleotides, the CDR3 is TGCAGCGTCGGTACTACTAGCGGGAGCACCGAGCAGTACTTC. Its translation: CSVGTTSGSTEQYF.

This clone was counted between two and nine times. This chain connects TRBV9 to TRBJ2-2; a possible D gene is TRBD2 (5 bases). The V end was cut by 4 bases, the J end by 5 bases, with 9 bases between. Germline V gene data show CDR1 as SGDLS and CDR2 as YYNGEE. The CDR3 length is 13 residues. The DNA of the CDR3 is TGTGCCAGCAGCATAGGAGGTACCGGGGAGCTGTTTTTT. It is translated as CASSIGGTGELFF.

This clone was seen ten or more times. The chain is built from TRBV5-6 and TRBJ2-7, with TRBD2 matching 14 bases. This CDR3 has 19 residues. Germline CDR1 and CDR2: SGHDT and YYEEEE. Germline trimming cut 4 bases from V and 0 bases from J; bases unmatched to any gene: 12. This CDR3 reads CASSLAETSGRVFSYEQYF. DNA for the CDR3: TGTGCCAGCAGCCTAGCGGAGACTAGCGGGAGGGTATTCTCCTACGAGCAGTACTTC.

This clone appeared once. Mismatch with germline at one junction end may stem from a read error. The chain carries TRBV25-1 and TRBJ2-7; no reliable D call. The CDR3 totals 17 residues. Germline CDR1 and CDR2: MGHDK and SYGVNS. The CDR3, as DNA: TGTGCCAGCAGTGACCCCAAGGTGGATCGGGCCTCCTCCGAGCAGTACTTC. Its protein product is CASSDPKVDRASSEQYF.

This rearrangement joins TRBV19 to TRBJ2-3, with 11 bases identical to TRBD2. The CDR3 spans 17 residues. Germline V gene data show CDR1 as LNHDA and CDR2 as SQIVND (reference sequence). Germline trimming cut 3 bases from V and 4 bases from J; bases unmatched to any gene: 9. The CDR3 DNA reads as TGTGCCAGTAGTATGCAGTTTAGCGGGAGGGGGGCAGATACGCAGTATTTT. Translation gives CASSMQFSGRGADTQYF.

This clone has a handful of counts. The rearrangement joins TRBV11-3 to TRBJ1-3; 7 positions match TRBD1. Trimming removed 5 bases from V and 2 bases from J; junction bases left unmatched: 6. This CDR3 contains 15 residues. Per the germline V gene, CDR1 is SGHNT and CDR2 is YENEEA. In DNA, the CDR3 is TGTGCCAGCAGCAACCACAGGGGAACTGGAAACACCATATATTTT. This sequence encodes CASSNHRGTGNTIYF.

The V and J genes are TRBV28 and TRBJ2-7; 14 bases match TRBD2. The CDR3 runs to 18 residues. Germline V gene sequence: CDR1 MDHEN, CDR2 SYDVKM. V was clipped by 3 bases and J by 2 bases; unmatched bases: 9. The CDR3 DNA reads TGTGCCAGCAGTTTGCCACCGGGACTAGCGGGAGCACCCTACGAGCAGTACTTC. Translated: CASSLPPGLAGAPYEQYF.

The chain uses TRBV6-1 and TRBJ1-6; 8 bases map to TRBD1. CDR1 and CDR2 (germline): MNHNS, SASEGT. V was pared by 5 bases and J by 5 bases, with 2 bases of the junction left unmatched. This CDR3 is built from 14 residues. The CDR3 bases are TGTGCCAGCAGTCAGGGACAGGATAATTCACCCCTCCACTTT. This translates into CASSQGQDNSPLHF.

The genes are TRBV27 and TRBJ2-7; 14 bases are a match to TRBD2. The ends lost 4 bases at V and 6 bases at J; junction bases unmatched: 5. The CDR3 contains 15 residues. Germline V gene lookup returns CDR1 MNHEY and CDR2 SMNVEV (reference sequence). For the CDR3, the DNA is TGTGCCAGCAGTTCGGGACTAGCGGGAGTTGGCGAGCAGTACTTC. It is translated as CASSSGLAGVGEQYF.

The gene calls are TRBV7-9 and TRBJ2-2; D remains ambiguous. The V end lost 3 bases, the J end lost 2 bases, and 10 bases lay between the germline ends. The V gene's germline CDR1 is SEHNR and CDR2 FQNEAQ (reference sequence). CDR3 length: 15 amino acids. The CDR3 sequence: CASSLRSFNTGELFF. Here the CDR3 DNA reads TGTGCCAGCAGCTTGAGGAGTTTCAACACCGGGGAGCTGTTTTTT.

For this clone: It may be a read error: a sequence one base away is much more abundant. V usage is TRBV6-5 and J usage is TRBJ1-2, with 7 positions matching TRBD1. J was trimmed by 8 bases and V by 4 bases; bases with no gene match: 10. CDR1 is MNHEY, CDR2 SVGAGI, per germline. The CDR3 loop spans 14 amino acids. This chain's CDR3 is CASSSQGGAEGYTF. CDR3 nucleotides: TGTGCCAGCAGTTCTCAAGGGGGCGCGGAGGGCTACACCTTC.

V usage is TRBV6-4 and J usage is TRBJ2-2, with 9 bases identical to TRBD1. The CDR3 is 16 amino acids. Germline V gives CDR1 MRHNA, CDR2 SNTAGT. The trim removed 2 bases at V and 3 bases at J, leaving 4 bases unmatched. The CDR3 nucleotides read TGTGCCAGCAGTGACGGGACAGGGCGCGACACCGGGGAGCTGTTTTTT. Translated: CASSDGTGRDTGELFF.

V and J are TRBV7-9 and TRBJ2-3; the match to TRBD2 covers 8 bases. Germline V lookup: CDR1 SEHNR, CDR2 FQNEAQ (reference sequence). The V gene end was trimmed by 5 bases and the J gene end by 2 bases; junction bases not matched to a gene: 6. This CDR3 is built from 15 residues. The CDR3: CASSASGGVTDTQYF. CDR3 sequence (DNA): TGTGCCAGCAGCGCAAGCGGGGGAGTCACAGATACGCAGTATTTT.

Ten or more counts support this clone. The V gene is TRBV9, the J gene TRBJ2-7; D is unclear. V lost 4 bases and J lost 6, with 17 bases in between. The CDR3 runs to 14 residues. In germline, CDR1 is SGDLS, CDR2 YYNGEE. Written as DNA, the CDR3 is TGTGCCAGCAGCCCCGGACCCTTGCGTGGCGAGCAGTACTTC. Residues: CASSPGPLRGEQYF.

This clone was recorded many times. The chain joins TRBV7-9 to TRBJ1-6; the D gene is possibly TRBD1 (5 bases). The CDR3 sequence is 18 residues long. CDR1 is SEHNR and CDR2 is FQNEAQ in the germline V gene (reference sequence). The V and J ends lost 5 bases and 0 bases respectively, with 17 bases between them. CDR3 amino acids: CASSVDGQGSSYNSPLHF. CDR3 nucleotide sequence: TGTGCCAGCAGCGTAGACGGCCAGGGAAGCTCCTATAATTCACCCCTCCACTTT.

Only a few counts were recorded for this clone. The chain joins TRBV6-6 to TRBJ2-2; weak D call: TRBD2 (7 bases). V lost 6 bases, J lost 4 bases, and 15 bases lay in between. From germline, CDR1 is MNHNY and CDR2 SVGAGI (reference sequence). This CDR3 is built from 15 residues. The CDR3 DNA sequence: TGTGCCAGCAGCCCGAGGGGGGGCGGCACCGGGGAGCTGTTTTTT. Encoded protein: CASSPRGGGTGELFF.

This chain links TRBV2 with TRBJ2-1; possible D gene TRBD2, 5 bases. Germline lookup yields CDR1 SNHLY and CDR2 FYNNEI. The V gene lost 3 bases and the J gene lost 6 bases, with 18 bases spanning the gap. The CDR3 spans 16 residues. Here the CDR3 DNA reads TGTGCCAGCAGTGACGGTGGGAGCAATATTTTCAATGAGCAGTTCTTC. It specifies CASSDGGSNIFNEQFF.

This clone was recorded many times. This chain joins TRBV11-2 and TRBJ1-1, with a possible D match to TRBD1 (5 bases). CDR1 and CDR2 from the germline V gene are SGHAT and FQNNGV. V lost 3 bases and J 6 bases, leaving 20 bases between the germline ends. The CDR3 totals 16 residues. CDR3 nucleotides: TGTGCCAGCAGCTTCGTCCTGGGGGAGGGCATCTCTGAAGCTTTCTTT. Its protein product is CASSFVLGEGISEAFF.

This rearrangement joins TRBV28 to TRBJ2-7, with 13 positions matching TRBD2. Germline V lookup: CDR1 MDHEN, CDR2 SYDVKM. The ends lost 4 bases at V and 3 bases at J; junction bases unmatched: 6. This CDR3 comprises 16 residues. The CDR3 sequence: CASSSIGLAGVYEQYF. CDR3 DNA sequence: TGTGCCAGCAGTTCCATCGGACTAGCGGGAGTCTACGAGCAGTACTTC.

The chain is built from TRBV5-1 and TRBJ2-7; D remains unclear. The V gene's germline CDR1 is SGHRS and CDR2 YFSETQ. This CDR3 is 14 amino acids long. The V end lost 5 bases, the J end lost 3 bases, and 15 bases lay between the germline ends. CDR3 protein: CASSSGSSGYEQYF. CDR3 DNA: TGCGCCAGCAGTTCAGGATCCTCCGGCTACGAGCAGTACTTC.

The chain joins TRBV10-2 to TRBJ1-4; the D gene is possibly TRBD1 (5 bases). V was clipped by 0 bases and J by 12 bases, with 11 bases between them. This CDR3 comprises 13 residues. Per the germline V gene, CDR1 is WSHSY and CDR2 is SAAADI. The CDR3 is CASSESGRGELFF. In DNA form, the CDR3 reads TGCGCCAGCAGTGAGTCGGGTAGAGGGGAACTGTTTTTT.

Of note for this clone: This sample also contains other DNA sequences that code for the same CDR3. This chain connects TRBV5-1 to TRBJ1-4; 9 nucleotides line up with TRBD1. V gave up 4 bases and J gave up 4 bases; unmatched junction bases: 5. CDR1 and CDR2 from the germline V gene are SGHRS and YFSETQ. The CDR3 is 15 amino acids. Here the CDR3 reads CASSLGDRDNEKLFF. The CDR3 coding sequence is TGCGCCAGCAGCCTTGGGGACAGGGATAATGAAAAACTGTTTTTT.

The rearrangement uses TRBV5-1 and TRBJ2-3; TRBD1 is a possible D gene (5 bases). This CDR3 has 15 amino acids. Trimming took off 2 bases at V and 5 bases at J, with 15 bases between the two ends. CDR1 and CDR2 (germline): SGHRS, YFSETQ. Written as DNA, the CDR3 is TGCGCCAGCAGCTTTACAGGACCCACGGGAGATACGCAGTATTTT. Protein sequence: CASSFTGPTGDTQYF.

The J gene is TRBJ1-5, the V gene TRBV25-1; 8 bases fit TRBD1. Trimming cost V 6 bases and J 0 bases; bases outside gene matches: 1. CDR1 MGHDK and CDR2 SYGVNS come from the germline V gene. The CDR3 length is 14 residues. The CDR3 sequence: CASSQGASNQPQHF. DNA for the CDR3: TGTGCCAGCAGCCAGGGGGCTAGCAATCAGCCCCAGCATTTT.